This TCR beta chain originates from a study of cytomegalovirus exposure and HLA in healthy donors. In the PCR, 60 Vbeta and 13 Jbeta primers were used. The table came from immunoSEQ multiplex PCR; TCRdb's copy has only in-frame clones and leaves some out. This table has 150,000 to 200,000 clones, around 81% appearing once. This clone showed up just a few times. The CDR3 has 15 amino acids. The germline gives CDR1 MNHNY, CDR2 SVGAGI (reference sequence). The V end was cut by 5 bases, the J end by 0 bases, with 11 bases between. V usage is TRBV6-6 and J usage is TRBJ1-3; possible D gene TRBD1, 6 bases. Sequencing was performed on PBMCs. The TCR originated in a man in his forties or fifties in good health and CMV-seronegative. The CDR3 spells CASSPQDSSGNTIYF. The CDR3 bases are TGTGCCAGCAGTCCCCAGGACAGCTCTGGAAACACCATATATTTT.